In this sample, the clone carrying this TCR beta chain turned up many times. Its antigen is not known. The data originate from a study of Graves' ophthalmopathy and Graves' hyperthyroidism. Study findings and constraints: An 81.08% specificity and about 88% sensitivity were achieved by a 13-signature model that separated ophthalmopathy from stable hyperthyroidism. Among expanded thyroid clonotypes above 0.001 frequency, most also occurred in blood.

The PBMCs originated from roughly 11 ml of fresh peripheral blood. Scientists amplified the TCR beta CDR3 regions from RNA transcripts. The authors performed first-round RT-PCR with HTBI primers and then a second-round multiplex PCR. TCRdb recomputed calls from the multiplex PCR reads with MiXCR, one row per CDR3 protein. In the table there are 600,000 to 700,000 distinct CDR3 sequences, about 41% of which are singletons. The CDR3 sequence is 15 residues long. Trimming removed 4 bases at V and 7 bases at J, with 16 bases between. Germline V gives CDR1 SGHVS, CDR2 FQNEAQ. The chain couples TRBV7-8 to TRBJ2-2; tentatively, D is TRBD2 (7 bases). The clonotype was recovered from an adult man with Graves' ophthalmopathy. The source material was peripheral blood. The CDR3 here is CASSSYPGGYGELFF. The CDR3 coding sequence is TGTGCCAGCAGCTCATACCCGGGGGGCTACGGGGAGCTGTTTTTT.